This TCR beta chain was retrieved from a study of cytomegalovirus exposure and HLA in healthy donors. The CDR3 length is 15 residues. Per the germline V gene, CDR1 is SGHTA and CDR2 is FQGNSA. J gave up 5 bases and V 3 bases, and 6 bases lay outside the gene matches. The PCR used 60 Vbeta and 13 Jbeta primers. Generated by immunoSEQ multiplex PCR, the TCRdb table keeps only in-frame clones and is missing some. Of 75,000 or so clones in the sample, about 72% were seen once. V and J are TRBV7-2 and TRBJ1-4, with 7 bases matching TRBD1. Sequences were obtained from PBMCs. The sequence was collected from a middle-aged man in good health and CMV-seropositive. CDR3 sequence: CASSFATGLNEKLFF. CDR3 nucleotides: TGTGCCAGCAGCTTCGCGACAGGGCTGAATGAAAAACTGTTTTTT.